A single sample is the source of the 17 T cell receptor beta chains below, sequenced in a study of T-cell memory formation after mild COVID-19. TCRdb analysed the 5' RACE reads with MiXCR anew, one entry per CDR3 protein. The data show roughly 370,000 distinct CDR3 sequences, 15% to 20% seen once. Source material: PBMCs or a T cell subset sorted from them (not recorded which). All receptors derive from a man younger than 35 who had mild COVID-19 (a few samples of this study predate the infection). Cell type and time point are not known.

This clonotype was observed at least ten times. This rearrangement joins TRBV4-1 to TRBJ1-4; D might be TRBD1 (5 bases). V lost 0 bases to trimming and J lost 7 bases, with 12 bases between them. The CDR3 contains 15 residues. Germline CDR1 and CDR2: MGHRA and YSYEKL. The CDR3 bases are TGCGCCAGCAGCCAAGAATGGGGGGTCGGTGAAAAACTGTTTTTT. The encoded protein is CASSQEWGVGEKLFF.

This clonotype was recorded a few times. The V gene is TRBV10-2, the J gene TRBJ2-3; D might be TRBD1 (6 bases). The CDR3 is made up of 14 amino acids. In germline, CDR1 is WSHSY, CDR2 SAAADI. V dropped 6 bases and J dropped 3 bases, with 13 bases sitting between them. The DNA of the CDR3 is TGCGCCAGCAGAACCACCACAGGGACAGATACGCAGTATTTT. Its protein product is CASRTTTGTDTQYF.

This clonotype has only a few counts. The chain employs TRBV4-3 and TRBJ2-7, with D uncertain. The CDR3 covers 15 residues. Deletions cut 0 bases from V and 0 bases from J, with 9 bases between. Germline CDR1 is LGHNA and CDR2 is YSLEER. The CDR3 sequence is CASSQDSSLSYEQYF. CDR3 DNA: TGCGCCAGCAGCCAAGATAGTAGCCTCTCCTACGAGCAGTACTTC.

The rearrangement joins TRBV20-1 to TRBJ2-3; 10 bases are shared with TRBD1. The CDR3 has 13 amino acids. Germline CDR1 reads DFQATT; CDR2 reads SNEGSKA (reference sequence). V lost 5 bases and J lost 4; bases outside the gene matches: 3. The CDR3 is CSAGGTGADTQYF. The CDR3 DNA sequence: TGCAGTGCTGGGGGGACAGGGGCAGATACGCAGTATTTT.

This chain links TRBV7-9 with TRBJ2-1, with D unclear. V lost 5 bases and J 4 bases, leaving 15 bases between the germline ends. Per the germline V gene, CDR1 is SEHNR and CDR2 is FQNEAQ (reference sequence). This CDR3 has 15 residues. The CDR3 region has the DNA TGTGCCAGCAGCCCCCGTGGGCTGGAATACAATGAGCAGTTCTTC. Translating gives CASSPRGLEYNEQFF.

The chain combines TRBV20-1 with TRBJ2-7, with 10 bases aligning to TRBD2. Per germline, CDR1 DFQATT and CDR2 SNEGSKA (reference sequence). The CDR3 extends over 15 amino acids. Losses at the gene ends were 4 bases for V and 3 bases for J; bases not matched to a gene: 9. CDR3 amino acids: CSANRGERGGYEQYF. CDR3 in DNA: TGCAGTGCTAACCGGGGCGAGCGGGGGGGCTACGAGCAGTACTTC.

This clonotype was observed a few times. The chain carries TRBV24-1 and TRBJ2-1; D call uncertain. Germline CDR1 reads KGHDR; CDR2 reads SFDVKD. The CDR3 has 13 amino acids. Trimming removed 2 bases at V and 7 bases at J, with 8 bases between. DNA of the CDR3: TGTGCCACCAGTGATTCTTTCGGTAATGAGCAGTTCTTC. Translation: CATSDSFGNEQFF.

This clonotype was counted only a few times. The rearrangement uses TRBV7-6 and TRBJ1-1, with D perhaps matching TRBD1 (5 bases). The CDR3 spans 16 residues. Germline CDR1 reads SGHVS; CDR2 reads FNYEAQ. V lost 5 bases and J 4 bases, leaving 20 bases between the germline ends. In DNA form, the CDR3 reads TGTGCCAGCAGCCCCCCCATGACAAAGGGGAGCACTGAAGCTTTCTTT. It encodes CASSPPMTKGSTEAFF.

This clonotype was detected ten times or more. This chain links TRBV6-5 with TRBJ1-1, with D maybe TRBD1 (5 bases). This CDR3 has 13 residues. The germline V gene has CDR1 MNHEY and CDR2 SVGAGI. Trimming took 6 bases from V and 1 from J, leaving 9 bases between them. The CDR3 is CASSHGGNTEAFF. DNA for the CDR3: TGTGCCAGCAGCCACGGGGGGAACACTGAAGCTTTCTTT.

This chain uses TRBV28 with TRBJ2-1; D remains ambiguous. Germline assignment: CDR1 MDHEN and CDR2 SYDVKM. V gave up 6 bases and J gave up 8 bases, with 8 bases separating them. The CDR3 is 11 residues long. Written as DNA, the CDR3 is TGTGCCAGCAGGAAGATCGATGAGCAGTTCTTC. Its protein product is CASRKIDEQFF.

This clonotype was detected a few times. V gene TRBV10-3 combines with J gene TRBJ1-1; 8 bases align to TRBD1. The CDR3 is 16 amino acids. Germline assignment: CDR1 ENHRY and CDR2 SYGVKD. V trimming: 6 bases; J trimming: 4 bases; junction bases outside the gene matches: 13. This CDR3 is CAISKDRDSRGTEAFF. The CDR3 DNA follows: TGTGCCATCAGCAAGGACAGGGATTCTCGGGGCACTGAAGCTTTCTTT.

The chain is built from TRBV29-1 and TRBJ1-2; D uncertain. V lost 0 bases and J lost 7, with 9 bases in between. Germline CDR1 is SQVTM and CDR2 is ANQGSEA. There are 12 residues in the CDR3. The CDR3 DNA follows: TGCAGCGTTGAAGAATGGAGTTTTGGCTACACCTTC. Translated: CSVEEWSFGYTF.

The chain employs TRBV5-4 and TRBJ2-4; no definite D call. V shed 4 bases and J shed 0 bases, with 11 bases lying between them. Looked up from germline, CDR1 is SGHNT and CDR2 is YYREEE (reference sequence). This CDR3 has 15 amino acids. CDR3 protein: CASSVAEIAKNIQYF. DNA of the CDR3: TGTGCCAGCAGCGTCGCAGAGATAGCCAAAAACATTCAGTACTTC.

CDR3 in amino acids: CASSGGQGGVVEAFF. The CDR3 DNA reads TGCGCCAGCAGCGGGGGACAGGGAGGAGTCGTTGAAGCTTTCTTT. J is TRBJ1-1 and V is TRBV5-1; TRBD1 agrees at 9 bases. Looked up from germline, CDR1 is SGHRS and CDR2 is YFSETQ. V shed 4 bases, J shed 7 bases, and the junction held 11 bases outside the gene matches. The CDR3 totals 15 residues.

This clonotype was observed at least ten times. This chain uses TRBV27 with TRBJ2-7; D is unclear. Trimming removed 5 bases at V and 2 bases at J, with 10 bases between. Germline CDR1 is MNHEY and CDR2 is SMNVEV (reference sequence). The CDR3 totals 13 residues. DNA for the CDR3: TGTGCCAGCAGTCGCCTTTACACCTACGAGCAGTACTTC. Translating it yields CASSRLYTYEQYF.

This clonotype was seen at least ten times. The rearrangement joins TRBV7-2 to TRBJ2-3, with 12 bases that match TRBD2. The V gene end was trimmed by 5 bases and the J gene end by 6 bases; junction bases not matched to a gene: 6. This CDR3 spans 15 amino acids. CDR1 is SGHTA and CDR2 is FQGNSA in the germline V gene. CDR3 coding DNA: TGTGCCAGCAGCCCAGCTAGCGGGGGGGCCGATACGCAGTATTTT. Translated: CASSPASGGADTQYF.

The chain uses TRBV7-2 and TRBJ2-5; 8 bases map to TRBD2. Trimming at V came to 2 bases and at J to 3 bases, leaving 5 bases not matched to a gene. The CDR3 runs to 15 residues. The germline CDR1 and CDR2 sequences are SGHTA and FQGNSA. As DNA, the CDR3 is TGTGCCAGCAGCTTATACGGGGGGGCTGAAGAGACCCAGTACTTC. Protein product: CASSLYGGAEETQYF.